This TCR beta chain was identified during a study of blood T cell repertoires in COVID-19. On the study more broadly: Donors in the United States, Italy and Spain gave samples during acute or convalescent COVID-19. PBMCs, B-cell-depleted T cells, or T cells provided the cDNA or gDNA that made up the material.

Germline V gene sequence: CDR1 MNHNS, CDR2 SASEGT. This CDR3 has 17 amino acids. With V trimmed by 2 bases and J by 2 bases, 3 bases remained unmatched. Study processing details: Estimation of nucleated cell counts was performed using reference gene primer amplification. Assay: immunoSEQ multiplex PCR; the TCRdb copy retains only in-frame clones and omits some. V and J calls and clone size are copied from that table; D and trimming were computed from the DNA. The sample contains some 100,000 clones, more than 75% of which appear only once. Sequencing used peripheral blood. This clonotype originated in a woman older than 75 with active COVID-19. The V call is TRBV6-1, the J call TRBJ2-6; 10 nucleotides agree with TRBD1. Here the CDR3 reads CASSERQGAPGANVLTF. CDR3 sequence (DNA): TGTGCCAGCAGTGAACGACAGGGGGCGCCTGGGGCCAACGTCCTGACTTTC.